The next 26 T cell receptor beta chains were all read from a single sample in a study of shared T cell receptors in the human thymus. The assay was immunoSEQ multiplex PCR, and TCRdb's table has in-frame clones only and misses some. The table shows approximately 400,000 clones, with 85% to 95% occurring only once. The sequenced sample consisted of thymocytes. These receptors all stem from a human donor.

The chain is built from TRBV7-8 and TRBJ2-2; 7 positions match TRBD2. V shed 4 bases and J 6 bases; nucleotides not matched to a gene: 8. Germline V gene data show CDR1 as SGHVS and CDR2 as FQNEAQ. This CDR3 has 15 residues. CDR3 sequence: CASSYRTSIAGELFF. The CDR3 DNA is TGTGCCAGCAGCTACCGGACTAGTATCGCCGGGGAGCTGTTTTTT.

V gene TRBV27 combines with J gene TRBJ2-1; 14 nucleotides agree with TRBD2. The CDR3 length is 17 residues. J was trimmed by 8 bases and V by 5 bases; bases with no gene match: 11. Germline CDR1 is MNHEY and CDR2 is SMNVEV (reference sequence). The DNA of the CDR3 is TGTGCCAGCAGTCCGGCCGGGACTAGCGGGAGATCCGATGAGCAGTTCTTC. The encoded protein is CASSPAGTSGRSDEQFF.

DNA for the CDR3: TGTGCCAGCAGTGAAAGTAGATACAATGAGCAGTTCTTC. It encodes CASSESRYNEQFF. This chain links TRBV6-1 with TRBJ2-1, with D uncertain. CDR1 MNHNS and CDR2 SASEGT come from the germline V gene. The CDR3 is 13 residues long. V lost 2 bases, J lost 4 bases, and 6 bases lay in between.

CDR3 sequence (DNA): TGTGCCAGCAGCCGCCATCGTGGGACCAACACTGAAGCTTTCTTT. Encoded protein: CASSRHRGTNTEAFF. The V call is TRBV21-1, the J call TRBJ1-1. TRBV21-1 is labeled a pseudogene. This CDR3 has 15 residues.

This chain uses TRBV5-4 with TRBJ2-1; 8 bases line up with TRBD1. Germline V lookup: CDR1 SGHNT, CDR2 YYREEE (reference sequence). V gave up 4 bases and J gave up 6 bases; unmatched junction bases: 12. This CDR3 spans 16 amino acids. The CDR3 bases are TGTGCCAGCAGCATGCGTCCGGGCAGGGGGCTCAATGAGCAGTTCTTC. Amino acids: CASSMRPGRGLNEQFF.

This chain joins TRBV27 and TRBJ2-5; the match to TRBD1 covers 8 bases. This CDR3 contains 15 residues. CDR1 is MNHEY, CDR2 SMNVEV, per germline (reference sequence). Trimming took 3 bases from V and 5 from J; bases not matched to a gene: 8. Written as DNA, the CDR3 is TGTGCCAGCAGTTTTAAGGCAGGGGGCTTGGAGACCCAGTACTTC. Amino acid sequence: CASSFKAGGLETQYF.

The chain couples TRBV6-1 to TRBJ1-5; TRBD1 matches 7 bases. V was clipped by 3 bases and J by 1 base; unmatched bases: 6. Germline CDR1 is MNHNS and CDR2 is SASEGT. The CDR3 totals 16 residues. The CDR3 loop is CASSDTTTGSNQPQHF. The DNA of the CDR3 is TGTGCCAGCAGTGACACCACGACAGGGAGCAATCAGCCCCAGCATTTT.

V usage is TRBV28 and J usage is TRBJ2-7; possible D gene TRBD2, 5 bases. CDR1 is MDHEN and CDR2 is SYDVKM in the germline V gene. This CDR3 region has 15 residues. V lost 6 bases to trimming and J lost 0 bases, with 15 bases between them. CDR3 bases: TGTGCCAGCAGGTCAGCGGACGGACTCTCCTACGAGCAGTACTTC. This codes for CASRSADGLSYEQYF.

The chain employs TRBV7-9 and TRBJ2-2; D is unclear. From germline, CDR1 is SEHNR and CDR2 FQNEAQ (reference sequence). V was shortened by 8 bases and J by 0 bases, with 13 bases between the two germline ends. CDR3 size: 15 residues. This CDR3 reads CASRFNSANTGELFF. In DNA, the CDR3 is TGTGCCAGCCGTTTCAACAGCGCGAACACCGGGGAGCTGTTTTTT.

The J gene is TRBJ1-5, the V gene TRBV5-6; 9 bases are a match to TRBD1. There are 17 residues in the CDR3. Germline-derived CDR1 and CDR2 are SGHDT and YYEEEE. J gave up 2 bases and V 2 bases, and 8 bases lay outside the gene matches. CDR3 region: CASSLQNRGQRNQPQHF. In DNA form, the CDR3 reads TGTGCCAGCAGCTTACAAAACAGGGGGCAACGCAATCAGCCCCAGCATTTT.

The V and J genes are TRBV9 and TRBJ2-1, with a possible D match to TRBD1 (5 bases). CDR3 size: 17 residues. Germline values: CDR1 SGDLS, CDR2 YYNGEE. Between the trimmed V and J ends, which lost 0 bases and 4 bases, there was a span of 17 bases. CDR3 loop: CASSVVSQEPGYNEQFF. The DNA of the CDR3 is TGTGCCAGCAGCGTAGTATCGCAGGAGCCAGGGTACAATGAGCAGTTCTTC.

The CDR3 DNA reads TGCGCCAGCAGTCCGACTAGCGGGAATAAAGATACGCAGTATTTT. Protein product: CASSPTSGNKDTQYF. This chain links TRBV10-2 with TRBJ2-3; 11 bases map to TRBD2. Germline V gene data show CDR1 as WSHSY and CDR2 as SAAADI. The junction had 6 bases not matched to a gene; V was cut back by 5 bases and J by 5 bases. The CDR3 covers 15 residues.

The rearrangement uses TRBV7-6 and TRBJ2-7; D is unclear. The V end lost 0 bases, the J end lost 0 bases, and 12 bases lay between the germline ends. Germline CDR1 and CDR2: SGHVS and FNYEAQ. The CDR3 is 16 amino acids. The CDR3 here is CASSLALRTPSYEQYF. The CDR3 DNA is TGTGCCAGCAGCTTAGCGCTGAGGACCCCCTCCTACGAGCAGTACTTC.

The chain carries TRBV28 and TRBJ1-2; no reliable D call. Trimming left V 5 bases short and J 5 bases short, with 9 bases between. This CDR3 has 12 amino acids. The germline V gene has CDR1 MDHEN and CDR2 SYDVKM. CDR3 sequence reads: CASSDRFYGYTF. In nucleotides, the CDR3 is TGTGCCAGCAGTGACCGGTTTTATGGCTACACCTTC.

The chain recombines TRBV6-5 with TRBJ1-2; D gene uncertain. CDR1 and CDR2 (germline): MNHEY, SVGAGI. This CDR3 comprises 14 residues. Between the trimmed V and J ends, which lost 0 bases and 4 bases, there was a span of 9 bases. This chain's CDR3 is CASSYSSMPYGYTF. The CDR3 nucleotides read TGTGCCAGCAGTTACTCGAGTATGCCCTATGGCTACACCTTC.

The chain is built from TRBV7-6 and TRBJ1-3, with 8 bases identical to TRBD1. Germline CDR1 is SGHVS and CDR2 is FNYEAQ. This CDR3 has 15 amino acids. The ends lost 6 bases at V and 2 bases at J; junction bases unmatched: 6. The CDR3 spells CASSIDRGPGNTIYF. The DNA of the CDR3 is TGTGCCAGCAGTATAGACAGGGGCCCTGGAAACACCATATATTTT.

V and J are TRBV27 and TRBJ1-3; D ambiguous. The CDR3 covers 17 residues. The V and J ends lost 2 bases and 2 bases respectively, with 16 bases between them. CDR1 is MNHEY and CDR2 is SMNVEV in the germline V gene (reference sequence). This CDR3 is CASSLGAGALTGNTIYF. The CDR3 coding sequence is TGTGCCAGCAGTTTAGGAGCAGGTGCGCTAACTGGAAACACCATATATTTT.

V usage is TRBV18 and J usage is TRBJ2-7; TRBD1 aligns across 9 bases. The length of the CDR3 is 15 residues. V gave up 2 bases and J gave up 0 bases; unmatched junction bases: 2. Germline values: CDR1 KGHSH, CDR2 LQKENI. The CDR3 here is CASSPRTGASYEQYF. The CDR3 DNA sequence: TGTGCCAGCTCACCAAGGACAGGGGCCTCCTACGAGCAGTACTTC.

V and J are TRBV25-1 and TRBJ1-5; D gene uncertain. The CDR3 runs 14 residues. The V gene's germline CDR1 is MGHDK and CDR2 SYGVNS. The germline V and J ends were trimmed by 2 bases and 0 bases, with 5 bases remaining between them. This CDR3 is CASSEPDSNQPQHF. In nucleotides, the CDR3 is TGTGCCAGCAGTGAACCGGATAGCAATCAGCCCCAGCATTTT.

The gene calls are TRBV10-1 and TRBJ1-1; D is perhaps TRBD1 (5 bases). V shed 6 bases and J shed 7 bases, with 9 bases lying between them. Germline CDR1 is WNHNN and CDR2 is SYGVQD (reference sequence). This CDR3 region has 11 residues. The CDR3 DNA reads TGCGCCAGCAGGGGGGACGGTGAAGCTTTCTTT. Amino acids: CASRGDGEAFF.

The CDR3 nucleotides read TGTGCCACCAAGATCTGGGGAAGGGAGCTGTTTTTT. It yields the protein CATKIWGRELFF. V and J are TRBV27 and TRBJ2-2; D call uncertain. The germline V gene encodes CDR1 MNHEY and CDR2 SMNVEV (reference sequence). The CDR3 runs to 12 residues. V lost 10 bases and J 9 bases, leaving 15 bases between the germline ends.

The chain recombines TRBV5-6 with TRBJ1-5, with TRBD1 identical over 7 bases. Germline V CDR1 and CDR2: SGHDT, YYEEEE. The CDR3 spans 16 residues. The J segment lost 5 bases and the V segment lost 4 bases, leaving 12 bases of the junction unmatched. The CDR3 nucleotides read TGTGCCAGCAGCCTGGGGGTTGACAGGGTGGATCAGCCCCAGCATTTT. This translates into CASSLGVDRVDQPQHF.

The chain is built from TRBV27 and TRBJ2-1, with D perhaps matching TRBD1 or TRBD2 (5 bases each). This CDR3 is 14 amino acids long. Germline V gives CDR1 MNHEY, CDR2 SMNVEV (reference sequence). Trimming left V 4 bases short and J 15 bases short, with 22 bases between. Here the CDR3 DNA reads TGTGCCAGCAGTTCACCTAAATCCGGGGCCCCGGGGTTCTTC. Amino acid sequence: CASSSPKSGAPGFF.

The CDR3 here is CASSLAGSRGGYTDTQYF. The CDR3 bases are TGTGCCAGCAGCTTAGCCGGTAGCAGGGGGGGATACACAGATACGCAGTATTTT. The genes are TRBV7-9 and TRBJ2-3; the D gene could be TRBD1 or TRBD2 (7 bases each). CDR3 length: 18 amino acids. V lost 0 bases and J lost 2, with 18 bases in between. Germline CDR1 SEHNR, CDR2 FQNEAQ (reference sequence).

The chain recombines TRBV28 with TRBJ1-1; 10 nucleotides align to TRBD1. The CDR3 length is 17 residues. CDR1 is MDHEN and CDR2 is SYDVKM in the germline V gene. After removal of 3 bases from V and 3 bases from J, the junction contained 10 bases not matched to a gene. DNA for the CDR3: TGTGCCAGCAGTTTTCGGGACAGGGGATATCGTTACACTGAAGCTTTCTTT. This gives the protein CASSFRDRGYRYTEAFF. The whole variable domain, remainder taken from reference TRBV28 and TRBJ1-1, is DVKVTQSSRYLVKRTGEKVFLECVQDMDHENMFWYRQDPGLGLRLIYFSYDVKMKEKGDIPEGYSVSREKKERFSLILESASTNQTSMYLCASSFRDRGYRYTEAFFGQGTRLTVV.

V usage is TRBV19 and J usage is TRBJ1-2; the D is unclear. Germline-derived CDR1 and CDR2 are LNHDA and SQIVND (reference sequence). The length of the CDR3 is 17 residues. With 9 bases removed from V and 8 bases from J, the gap between germline ends came to 31 bases. The chain's CDR3 is CASKGAPPNREAEGYTF. CDR3 in DNA: TGTGCCAGCAAGGGCGCCCCGCCTAACAGAGAGGCCGAAGGCTACACCTTC.